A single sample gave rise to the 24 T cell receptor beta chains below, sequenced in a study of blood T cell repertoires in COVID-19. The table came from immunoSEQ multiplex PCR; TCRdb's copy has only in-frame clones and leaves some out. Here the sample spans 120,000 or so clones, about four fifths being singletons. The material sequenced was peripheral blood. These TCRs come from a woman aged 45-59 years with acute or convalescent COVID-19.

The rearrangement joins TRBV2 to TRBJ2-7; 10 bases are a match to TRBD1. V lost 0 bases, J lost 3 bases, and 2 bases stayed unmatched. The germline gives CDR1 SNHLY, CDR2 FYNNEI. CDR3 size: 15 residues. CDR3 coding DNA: TGTGCCAGCAGTGAAGCCGGGACAGGGGACTACGAGCAGTACTTC. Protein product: CASSEAGTGDYEQYF.

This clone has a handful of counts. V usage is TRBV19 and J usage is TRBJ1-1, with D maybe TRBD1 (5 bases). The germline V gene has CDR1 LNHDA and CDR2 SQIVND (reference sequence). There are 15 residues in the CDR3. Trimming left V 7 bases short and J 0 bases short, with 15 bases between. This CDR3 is CASIPGGGMNTEAFF. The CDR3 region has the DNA TGTGCCAGTATTCCCGGGGGAGGCATGAACACTGAAGCTTTCTTT.

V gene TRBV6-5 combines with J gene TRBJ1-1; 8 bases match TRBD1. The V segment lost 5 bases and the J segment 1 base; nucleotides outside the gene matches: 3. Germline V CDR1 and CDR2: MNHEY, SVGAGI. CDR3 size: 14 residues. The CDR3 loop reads CASSTDRGNTEAFF. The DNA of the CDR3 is TGTGCCAGCAGTACTGACAGGGGGAACACTGAAGCTTTCTTT.

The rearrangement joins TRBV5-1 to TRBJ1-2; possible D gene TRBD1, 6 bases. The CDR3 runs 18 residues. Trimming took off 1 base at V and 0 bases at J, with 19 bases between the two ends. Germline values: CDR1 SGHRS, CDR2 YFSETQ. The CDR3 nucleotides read TGCGCCAGCAGCTTGTTTTATCCACAGGGTCCTACTAACTATGGCTACACCTTC. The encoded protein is CASSLFYPQGPTNYGYTF.

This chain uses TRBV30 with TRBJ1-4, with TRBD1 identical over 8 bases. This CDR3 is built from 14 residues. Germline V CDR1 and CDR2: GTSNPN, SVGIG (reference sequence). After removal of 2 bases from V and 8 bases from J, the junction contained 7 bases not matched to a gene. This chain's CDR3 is CAWSQGRGQEKLFF. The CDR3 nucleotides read TGTGCCTGGAGTCAGGGCAGGGGGCAGGAAAAACTGTTTTTT.

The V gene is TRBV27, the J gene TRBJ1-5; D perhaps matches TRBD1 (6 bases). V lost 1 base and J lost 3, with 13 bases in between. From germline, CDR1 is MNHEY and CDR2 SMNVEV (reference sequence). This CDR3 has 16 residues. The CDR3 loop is CASSLFFGQSNQPQHF. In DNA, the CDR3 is TGTGCCAGCAGTTTATTTTTTGGACAGTCCAATCAGCCCCAGCATTTT.

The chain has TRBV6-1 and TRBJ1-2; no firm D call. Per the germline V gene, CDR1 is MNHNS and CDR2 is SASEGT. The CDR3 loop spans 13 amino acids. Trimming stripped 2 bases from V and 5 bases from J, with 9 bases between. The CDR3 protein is CASSELQLYGYTF. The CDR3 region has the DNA TGTGCCAGCAGTGAACTGCAACTTTATGGCTACACCTTC.

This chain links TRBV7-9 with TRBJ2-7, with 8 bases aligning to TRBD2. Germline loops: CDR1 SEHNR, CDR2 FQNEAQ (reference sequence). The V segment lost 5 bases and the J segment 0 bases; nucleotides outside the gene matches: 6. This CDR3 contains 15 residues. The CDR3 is CASSPRGGFSYEQYF. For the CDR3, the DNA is TGTGCCAGCAGCCCCCGGGGGGGCTTCTCCTACGAGCAGTACTTC.

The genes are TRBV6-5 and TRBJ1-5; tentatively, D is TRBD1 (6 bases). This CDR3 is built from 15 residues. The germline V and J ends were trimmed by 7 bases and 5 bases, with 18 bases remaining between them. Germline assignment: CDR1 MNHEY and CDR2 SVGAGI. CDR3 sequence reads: CASTNGGAGDQPQHF. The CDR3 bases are TGTGCCAGCACCAACGGGGGGGCCGGAGATCAGCCCCAGCATTTT.

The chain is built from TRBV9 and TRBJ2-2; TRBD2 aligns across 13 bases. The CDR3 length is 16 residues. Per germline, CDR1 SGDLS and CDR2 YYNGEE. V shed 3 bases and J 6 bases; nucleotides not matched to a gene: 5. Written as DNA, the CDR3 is TGTGCCAGCAGCGGCCTTACTAGCGGGGGGGCCGGGGAGCTGTTTTTT. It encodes CASSGLTSGGAGELFF.

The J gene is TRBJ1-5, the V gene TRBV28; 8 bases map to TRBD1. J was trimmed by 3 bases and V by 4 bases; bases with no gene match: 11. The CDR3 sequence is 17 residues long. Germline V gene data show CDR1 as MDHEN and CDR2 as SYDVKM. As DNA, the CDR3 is TGTGCCAGCAGTTCCCCCCTCGACAGGGGTGACAATCAGCCCCAGCATTTT. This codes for CASSSPLDRGDNQPQHF.

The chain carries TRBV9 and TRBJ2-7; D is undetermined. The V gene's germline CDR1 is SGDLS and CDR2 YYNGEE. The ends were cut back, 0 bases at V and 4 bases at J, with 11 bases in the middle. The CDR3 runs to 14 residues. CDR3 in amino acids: CASSVGEEAYEQYF. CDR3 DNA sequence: TGTGCCAGCAGCGTAGGAGAAGAGGCTTACGAGCAGTACTTC.

The CDR3 DNA follows: TGTGCCAGTAGTATGGGGACAGGGAGAAATGAAAAACTGTTTTTT. It yields the protein CASSMGTGRNEKLFF. The genes are TRBV19 and TRBJ1-4; 9 bases are shared with TRBD1. CDR1 is LNHDA, CDR2 SQIVND, per germline (reference sequence). The CDR3 covers 15 residues. The ends lost 3 bases at V and 5 bases at J; junction bases unmatched: 4. Looking up the rest from reference TRBV19 and TRBJ1-4 gives the full variable domain: DGGITQSPKYLFRKEGQNVTLSCEQNLNHDAMYWYRQDPGQGLRLIYYSQIVNDFQKGDIAEGYSVSREKKESFPLTVTSAQKNPTAFYLCASSMGTGRNEKLFFGSGTQLSVL.

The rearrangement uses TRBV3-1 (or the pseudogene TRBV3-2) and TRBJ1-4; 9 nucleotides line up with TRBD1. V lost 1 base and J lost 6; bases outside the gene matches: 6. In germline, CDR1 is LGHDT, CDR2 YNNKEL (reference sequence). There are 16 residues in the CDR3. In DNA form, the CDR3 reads TGTGCCAGCAGCCAAGCCGGGACAGGGTTGGATGAAAAACTGTTTTTT. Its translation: CASSQAGTGLDEKLFF.

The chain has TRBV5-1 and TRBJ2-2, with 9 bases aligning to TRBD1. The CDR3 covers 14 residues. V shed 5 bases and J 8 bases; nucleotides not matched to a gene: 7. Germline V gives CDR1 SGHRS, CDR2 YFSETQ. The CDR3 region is CASRMGQGLGELFF. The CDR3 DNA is TGCGCCAGCAGGATGGGACAGGGTTTAGGGGAGCTGTTTTTT.

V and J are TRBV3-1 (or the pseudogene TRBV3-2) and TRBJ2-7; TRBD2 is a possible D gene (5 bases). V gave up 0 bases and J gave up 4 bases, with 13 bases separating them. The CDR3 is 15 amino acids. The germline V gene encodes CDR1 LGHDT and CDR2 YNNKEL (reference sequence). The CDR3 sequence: CASSQEVRGLYEQYF. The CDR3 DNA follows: TGTGCCAGCAGCCAAGAGGTACGGGGATTGTACGAGCAGTACTTC.

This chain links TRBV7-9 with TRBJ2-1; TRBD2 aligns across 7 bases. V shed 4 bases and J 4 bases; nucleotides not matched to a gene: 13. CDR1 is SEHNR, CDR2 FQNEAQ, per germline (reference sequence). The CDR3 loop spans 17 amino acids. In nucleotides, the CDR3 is TGTGCCAGCAGCTGGACGGCGGGGGACCCACGATACAATGAGCAGTTCTTC. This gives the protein CASSWTAGDPRYNEQFF.

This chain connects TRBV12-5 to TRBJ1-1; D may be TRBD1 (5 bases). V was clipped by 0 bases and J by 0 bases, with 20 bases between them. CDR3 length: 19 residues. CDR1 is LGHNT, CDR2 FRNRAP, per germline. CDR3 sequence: CASGLVHRQTRDLNTEAFF. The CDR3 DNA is TGTGCTAGTGGTTTGGTACATAGACAGACCCGAGACCTGAACACTGAAGCTTTCTTT. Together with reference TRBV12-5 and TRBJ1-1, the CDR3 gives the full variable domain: DARVTQTPRHKVTEMGQEVTMRCQPILGHNTVFWYRQTMMQGLELLAYFRNRAPLDDSGMPKDRFSAEMPDATLATLKIQPSEPRDSAVYFCASGLVHRQTRDLNTEAFFGQGTRLTVV.

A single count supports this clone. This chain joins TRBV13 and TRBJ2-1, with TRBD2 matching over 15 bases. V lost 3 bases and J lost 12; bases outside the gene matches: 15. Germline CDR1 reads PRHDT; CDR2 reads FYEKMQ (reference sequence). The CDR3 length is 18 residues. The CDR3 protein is CASSFGTSGGPQLRGQFF. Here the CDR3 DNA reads TGTGCCAGCAGCTTTGGGACTAGCGGGGGGCCCCAACTACGGGGGCAGTTCTTC. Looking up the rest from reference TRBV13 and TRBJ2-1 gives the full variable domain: AAGVIQSPRHLIKEKRETATLKCYPIPRHDTVYWYQQGPGQDPQFLISFYEKMQSDKGSIPDRFSAQQFSDYHSELNMSSLELGDSALYFCASSFGTSGGPQLRGQFFGPGTRLTVL.

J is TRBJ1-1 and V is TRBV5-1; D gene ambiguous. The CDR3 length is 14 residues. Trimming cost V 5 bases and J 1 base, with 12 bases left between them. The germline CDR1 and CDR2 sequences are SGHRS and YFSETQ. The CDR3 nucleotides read TGCGCCAGCAGTAATGGGTGGAGGAACACTGAAGCTTTCTTT. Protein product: CASSNGWRNTEAFF.

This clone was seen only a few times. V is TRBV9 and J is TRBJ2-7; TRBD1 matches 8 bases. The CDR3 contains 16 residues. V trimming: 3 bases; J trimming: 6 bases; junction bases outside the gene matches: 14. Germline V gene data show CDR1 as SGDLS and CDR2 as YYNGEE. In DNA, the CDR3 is TGTGCCAGCAGCGGAAAAGACAGGGGTTTGCTAAGCGAGCAGTACTTC. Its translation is CASSGKDRGLLSEQYF.

The CDR3 reads CASSLMGTSPTDTQYF. The CDR3 bases are TGTGCCAGCAGCTTAATGGGGACTAGCCCTACAGATACGCAGTATTTT. The J gene is TRBJ2-3, the V gene TRBV7-2; TRBD2 aligns across 9 bases. The CDR3 extends over 16 amino acids. V trimming: 2 bases; J trimming: 3 bases; junction bases outside the gene matches: 6. Germline V gene lookup returns CDR1 SGHTA and CDR2 FQGNSA.

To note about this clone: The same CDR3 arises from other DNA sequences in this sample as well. CDR3 bases: TGCGCCAGCAGTCTGGGACAGGGAAGCTATGGCTACACCTTC. Translated, it gives CASSLGQGSYGYTF. The chain joins TRBV5-1 to TRBJ1-2; 9 bases are a match to TRBD1. This CDR3 has 14 amino acids. Germline CDR1 reads SGHRS; CDR2 reads YFSETQ. Losses at the gene ends were 5 bases for V and 4 bases for J; bases not matched to a gene: 6.

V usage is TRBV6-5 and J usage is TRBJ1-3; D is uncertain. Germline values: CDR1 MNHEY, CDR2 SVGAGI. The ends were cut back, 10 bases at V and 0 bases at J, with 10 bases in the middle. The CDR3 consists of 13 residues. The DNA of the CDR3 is TGTGCCACCAGACATAACTCTGGAAACACCATATATTTT. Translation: CATRHNSGNTIYF.